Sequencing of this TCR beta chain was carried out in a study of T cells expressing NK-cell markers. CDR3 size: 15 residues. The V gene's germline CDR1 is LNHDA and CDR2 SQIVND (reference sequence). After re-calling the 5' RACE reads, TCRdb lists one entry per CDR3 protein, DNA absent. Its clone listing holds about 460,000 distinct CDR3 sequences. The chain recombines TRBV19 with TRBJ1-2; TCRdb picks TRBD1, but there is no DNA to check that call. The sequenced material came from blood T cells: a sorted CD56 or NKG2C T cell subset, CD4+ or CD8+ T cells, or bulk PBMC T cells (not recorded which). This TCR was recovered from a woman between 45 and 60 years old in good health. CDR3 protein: CASSKRDQGLHGYTF.